The 25 T cell receptor beta chains listed next were all sequenced from one sample in a study of OX40 agonist ivuxolimab in advanced cancers. Library preparation was by the immunoSEQ multiplex PCR assay. Drawn from immuneACCESS, this table holds only the in-frame rearrangements with V and J called that TCRdb kept. Clones are partly lost; checked studies trace under half to an unresolved V gene and leave the rest unexplained. This sample holds more than 10,000 clones; 67% were observed only once. The ten largest clonotypes hold approximately 26% of the sample. The input for sequencing was CD4+ or CD8+ T cells sorted from blood, taken in a trial of the OX40 agonist ivuxolimab. Receptors originate from an adult with an advanced solid tumor such as melanoma, head and neck, liver or kidney cancer.

The chain combines TRBV5-1 with TRBJ2-7, with 9 bases that match TRBD1. CDR3 length equals 15 residues. Unmatched junction bases numbered 4, after V lost 0 bases and J lost 3 bases. Germline V lookup: CDR1 SGHRS, CDR2 YFSETQ. CDR3 bases: TGCGCCAGCAGCTTGGCCAGGGGACAGGGCTACGAGCAGTACTTC. The encoded protein is CASSLARGQGYEQYF.

V gene TRBV27 combines with J gene TRBJ2-7; the match to TRBD2 covers 7 bases. V lost 2 bases, J lost 1 base, and 5 bases stayed unmatched. CDR3 length: 15 residues. Germline assignment: CDR1 MNHEY and CDR2 SMNVEV (reference sequence). CDR3 protein: CASSLAGDRSYEQYF. CDR3 DNA sequence: TGTGCCAGCAGTTTAGCGGGGGATAGATCCTACGAGCAGTACTTC.

This clone has a single count. The chain combines TRBV11-2 with TRBJ2-5; D is uncertain. Germline V gene sequence: CDR1 SGHAT, CDR2 FQNNGV. V lost 3 bases to trimming and J lost 5 bases, with 4 bases between them. The CDR3 has 11 residues. The chain's CDR3 is CASSLTETQYF. CDR3 nucleotide sequence: TGTGCCAGCAGCTTGACGGAGACCCAGTACTTC.

This chain joins TRBV6-5 and TRBJ1-1; D remains ambiguous. V dropped 5 bases and J dropped 4 bases, with 14 bases sitting between them. Germline loops: CDR1 MNHEY, CDR2 SVGAGI. The CDR3 is made up of 14 amino acids. The CDR3 is CASSTWAQRTEAFF. CDR3 sequence (DNA): TGTGCCAGCAGTACCTGGGCCCAGCGCACTGAAGCTTTCTTT.

The V call is TRBV9, the J call TRBJ2-1, with D tentatively TRBD1 (5 bases). V was trimmed by 0 bases and J by 8 bases, leaving 15 bases between them. From germline, CDR1 is SGDLS and CDR2 YYNGEE. The length of the CDR3 is 15 residues. The chain's CDR3 is CASSVAGISRDEQFF. The DNA for the CDR3 is TGTGCCAGCAGCGTAGCAGGGATTTCGCGAGATGAGCAGTTCTTC.

The V gene is TRBV27, the J gene TRBJ2-2; tentatively, D is TRBD2 (5 bases). Germline CDR1 MNHEY, CDR2 SMNVEV (reference sequence). The CDR3 has 14 residues. V lost 8 bases and J 6 bases, leaving 16 bases between the germline ends. CDR3 region: CASGESAAAGELFF. DNA of the CDR3: TGTGCCAGCGGGGAGTCAGCGGCGGCCGGGGAGCTGTTTTTT.

Comments on this clone: In the same sample, other DNA sequences code for this CDR3. V gene TRBV4-1 combines with J gene TRBJ2-1; 12 bases agree with TRBD2. The CDR3 has 17 residues. Per the germline V gene, CDR1 is MGHRA and CDR2 is YSYEKL. V shed 3 bases and J 9 bases; nucleotides not matched to a gene: 12. CDR3 residues: CASSQAQLAGGLGEQFF. In DNA, the CDR3 is TGCGCCAGCAGCCAGGCCCAACTAGCGGGGGGCCTCGGTGAGCAGTTCTTC.

This chain uses TRBV7-9 with TRBJ2-1, with TRBD1 matching 9 bases. J was trimmed by 8 bases and V by 5 bases; bases with no gene match: 4. The V gene's germline CDR1 is SEHNR and CDR2 FQNEAQ (reference sequence). The CDR3 runs to 13 residues. CDR3 DNA: TGTGCCAGCAGCCAAACAGGGGGCTATGAGCAGTTCTTC. Protein: CASSQTGGYEQFF.

The rearrangement joins TRBV19 to TRBJ2-3, with D possibly TRBD1 on 5 matching bases. CDR3 length: 18 residues. Trimming removed 0 bases from V and 2 bases from J, with 18 bases in between. The germline CDR1 and CDR2 sequences are LNHDA and SQIVND (reference sequence). The CDR3 is CASSIDPEDSWVTDTQYF. Here the CDR3 DNA reads TGTGCCAGTAGTATAGATCCGGAAGACAGCTGGGTCACAGATACGCAGTATTTT.

This clone was counted a few times. This chain links TRBV5-5 with TRBJ1-2; D remains ambiguous. Trimming stripped 0 bases from V and 4 bases from J, with 10 bases between. This CDR3 region has 14 residues. Germline CDR1 is SGHKS and CDR2 is YYEKEE (reference sequence). The CDR3 spells CASSLEAGTYGYTF. Here the CDR3 DNA reads TGTGCCAGCAGCTTGGAGGCAGGTACCTATGGCTACACCTTC. The whole variable domain, remainder taken from reference TRBV5-5 and TRBJ1-2, is DAGVTQSPTHLIKTRGQQVTLRCSPISGHKSVSWYQQVLGQGPQFIFQYYEKEERGRGNFPDRFSARQFPNYSSELNVNALLLGDSALYLCASSLEAGTYGYTFGSGTRLTVV.

This clone was seen only once. The chain is built from TRBV10-3 and TRBJ1-2; no reliable D call. Germline assignment: CDR1 ENHRY and CDR2 SYGVKD. V was shortened by 9 bases and J by 4 bases, with 21 bases between the two germline ends. CDR3 length: 15 amino acids. The CDR3 reads CAILDRTETVYGYTF. CDR3 nucleotides: TGTGCCATTCTCGACCGGACCGAGACCGTCTATGGCTACACCTTC.

This clone was detected only a few times. In DNA form, the CDR3 reads TGTGCCAGCAGTTACAGTGGGGGGATGCAGCCCCAGCATTTT. Amino acids: CASSYSGGMQPQHF. V is TRBV6-5 and J is TRBJ1-5, with D perhaps TRBD1 (5 bases). V shed 2 bases and J shed 7 bases, with 12 bases lying between them. The CDR3 loop spans 14 amino acids. CDR1 MNHEY and CDR2 SVGAGI come from the germline V gene.

The chain couples TRBV30 to TRBJ1-3; D call uncertain. The CDR3 sequence is 14 residues long. V dropped 1 base and J dropped 2 bases, with 9 bases sitting between them. The germline CDR1 and CDR2 sequences are GTSNPN and SVGIG (reference sequence). The CDR3 region is CAWSGTVPGNTIYF. The CDR3 coding sequence is TGTGCCTGGAGTGGAACGGTCCCTGGAAACACCATATATTTT.

The chain has TRBV28 and TRBJ2-1; tentatively, D is TRBD1 (6 bases). Germline assignment: CDR1 MDHEN and CDR2 SYDVKM. V lost 7 bases, J lost 4 bases, and 20 bases lay in between. The CDR3 runs to 16 residues. CDR3 sequence: CASTKGAGTYYNEQFF. CDR3 nucleotides: TGTGCCAGCACCAAAGGAGCCGGGACATATTACAATGAGCAGTTCTTC.

The chain links TRBV7-9 to TRBJ2-1, with a possible D match to TRBD2 (5 bases). The germline V gene encodes CDR1 SEHNR and CDR2 FQNEAQ (reference sequence). With 5 bases removed from V and 2 bases from J, the gap between germline ends came to 13 bases. The CDR3 runs 15 residues. CDR3 coding DNA: TGTGCCAGCAGCGACGAGGGTAAACCCTACAATGAGCAGTTCTTC. Its translation is CASSDEGKPYNEQFF.

This clone showed up just once. CDR3 DNA sequence: TGCGCCAGCGACGGGGGGGGACAAGTGACAGATACGCAGTATTTT. Protein sequence: CASDGGGQVTDTQYF. The chain combines TRBV10-2 with TRBJ2-3; 8 bases are shared with TRBD2. The CDR3 has 15 residues. The V segment lost 8 bases and the J segment 3 bases; nucleotides outside the gene matches: 10. Germline CDR1 reads WSHSY; CDR2 reads SAAADI.

This chain connects TRBV5-1 to TRBJ1-2; D possibly corresponds to TRBD1 (5 bases). Trimming removed 2 bases at V and 4 bases at J, with 12 bases between. Germline V CDR1 and CDR2: SGHRS, YFSETQ. There are 14 residues in the CDR3. CDR3 region: CASSFEGPAYGYTF. The CDR3 DNA reads as TGCGCCAGCAGCTTCGAGGGGCCTGCCTATGGCTACACCTTC.

This sequence joins TRBV14 and TRBJ2-7, with a weak D call TRBD2 (5 bases). Germline V lookup: CDR1 SGHDN, CDR2 FVKESK. The CDR3 spans 15 residues. With 2 bases removed from V and 2 bases from J, the gap between germline ends came to 13 bases. The CDR3 protein is CASSQRSGDPYEQYF. The CDR3 DNA is TGTGCCAGCAGCCAAAGATCCGGGGATCCCTACGAGCAGTACTTC.

The chain links TRBV13 to TRBJ2-7, with TRBD2 matching over 8 bases. CDR1 and CDR2 from the germline V gene are PRHDT and FYEKMQ (reference sequence). The CDR3 runs to 13 residues. After removal of 4 bases from V and 6 bases from J, the junction contained 5 bases not matched to a gene. DNA for the CDR3: TGTGCCAGCAGCTCGGCGGGAGGTGGCGAGCAGTACTTC. Translated, it gives CASSSAGGGEQYF.

This chain connects TRBV13 to TRBJ2-3; D unresolved. This CDR3 spans 13 amino acids. Germline V CDR1 and CDR2: PRHDT, FYEKMQ (reference sequence). Trimming took off 4 bases at V and 2 bases at J, with 7 bases between the two ends. The CDR3 DNA follows: TGTGCCAGCAGCTCGACCCCCACAGATACGCAGTATTTT. Translated: CASSSTPTDTQYF. Combining the CDR3 with reference TRBV13 and TRBJ2-3 gives the whole variable domain AAGVIQSPRHLIKEKRETATLKCYPIPRHDTVYWYQQGPGQDPQFLISFYEKMQSDKGSIPDRFSAQQFSDYHSELNMSSLELGDSALYFCASSSTPTDTQYFGPGTRLTVL.

This sequence joins TRBV7-2 and TRBJ2-5, with TRBD2 matching over 11 bases. The CDR3 is 14 amino acids. The germline V gene encodes CDR1 SGHTA and CDR2 FQGNSA. J gave up 5 bases and V 9 bases, and 8 bases lay outside the gene matches. The CDR3 spells CASSGSGGAETQYF. The CDR3 DNA is TGTGCCAGTAGCGGTAGCGGGGGGGCTGAGACCCAGTACTTC.

This chain's CDR3 is CASTNQLAGSYEQYF. The CDR3 DNA reads as TGTGCCAGCACAAACCAACTAGCGGGGTCCTACGAGCAGTACTTC. V gene TRBV21-1 combines with J gene TRBJ2-7; the listed D gene, TRBD2, was not tested against the DNA. TRBV21-1 is a listed pseudogene. This CDR3 spans 15 amino acids.

This clone was seen a handful of times. The CDR3 region is CASSDGTGGTEAFF. CDR3 DNA: TGCGCCAGCAGTGACGGGACAGGGGGAACTGAAGCTTTCTTT. This chain joins TRBV10-1 and TRBJ1-1; 11 bases align to TRBD1. This CDR3 has 14 amino acids. From germline, CDR1 is WNHNN and CDR2 SYGVQD (reference sequence). After removal of 3 bases from V and 5 bases from J, the junction contained 2 bases not matched to a gene.

The V call is TRBV7-5, the J call TRBJ2-6. TRBV7-5 is deemed a pseudogene. The CDR3 contains 14 residues. The CDR3 protein is CVRSYDGGANVLTF. The CDR3 region has the DNA TGTGTCAGAAGCTATGATGGGGGGGCCAACGTCCTGACTTTC.

The rearrangement links TRBV6-5 to TRBJ2-3, with TRBD2 as a possible D gene (5 bases). The CDR3 has 14 amino acids. Trimming pared 1 base from V and 2 bases from J, leaving 7 bases between. Germline V gene lookup returns CDR1 MNHEY and CDR2 SVGAGI. The CDR3 nucleotides are TGTGCCAGCAGTTACTGGACTCCCACAGATACGCAGTATTTT. It encodes CASSYWTPTDTQYF.